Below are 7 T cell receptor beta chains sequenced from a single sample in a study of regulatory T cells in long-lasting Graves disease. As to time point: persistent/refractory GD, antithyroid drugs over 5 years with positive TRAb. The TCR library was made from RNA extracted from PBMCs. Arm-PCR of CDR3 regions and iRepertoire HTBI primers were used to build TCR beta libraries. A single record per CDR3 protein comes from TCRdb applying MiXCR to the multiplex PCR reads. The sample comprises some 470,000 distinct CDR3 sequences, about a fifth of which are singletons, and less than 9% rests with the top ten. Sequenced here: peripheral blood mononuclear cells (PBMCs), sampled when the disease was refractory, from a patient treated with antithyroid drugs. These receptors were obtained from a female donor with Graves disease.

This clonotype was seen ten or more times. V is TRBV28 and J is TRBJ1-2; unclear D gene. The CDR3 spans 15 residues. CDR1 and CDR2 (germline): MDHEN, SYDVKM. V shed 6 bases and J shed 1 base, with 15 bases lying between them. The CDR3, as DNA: TGTGCCAGCAGCTTCAAGCCCGATGTTAACTATGGCTACACCTTC. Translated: CASSFKPDVNYGYTF.

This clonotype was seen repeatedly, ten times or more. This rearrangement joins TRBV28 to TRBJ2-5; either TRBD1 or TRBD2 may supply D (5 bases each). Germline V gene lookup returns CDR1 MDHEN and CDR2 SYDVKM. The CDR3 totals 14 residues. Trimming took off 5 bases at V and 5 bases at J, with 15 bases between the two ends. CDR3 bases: TGTGCCAGCAGTATCTCAGGGAGTCTCGAGACCCAGTACTTC. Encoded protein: CASSISGSLETQYF.

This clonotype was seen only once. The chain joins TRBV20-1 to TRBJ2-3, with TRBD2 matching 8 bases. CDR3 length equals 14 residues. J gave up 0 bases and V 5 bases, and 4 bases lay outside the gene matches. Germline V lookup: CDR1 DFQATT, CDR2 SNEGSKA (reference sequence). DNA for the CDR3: TGCAGTGCTTTAGCGGGGTCTAGCACAGATACGCAGTATTTT. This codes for CSALAGSSTDTQYF.

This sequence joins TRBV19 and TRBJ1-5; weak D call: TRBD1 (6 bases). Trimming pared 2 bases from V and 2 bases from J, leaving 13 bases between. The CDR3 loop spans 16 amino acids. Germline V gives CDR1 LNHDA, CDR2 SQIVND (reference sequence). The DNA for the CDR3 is TGTGCCAGTAGTATACTGGGGGCTGGAGGCAATCAGCCCCAGCATTTT. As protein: CASSILGAGGNQPQHF.

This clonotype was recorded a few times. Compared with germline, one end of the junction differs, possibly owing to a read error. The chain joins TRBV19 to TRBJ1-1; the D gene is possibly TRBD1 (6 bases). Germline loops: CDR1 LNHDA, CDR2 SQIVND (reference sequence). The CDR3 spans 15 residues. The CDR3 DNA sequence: TGTGCCGGTAGTGAAAAAGCAGGGGTGAACACTGAAGCTTTCTTT. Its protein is CAGSEKAGVNTEAFF. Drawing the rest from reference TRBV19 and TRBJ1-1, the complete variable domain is DGGITQSPKYLFRKEGQNVTLSCEQNLNHDAMYWYRQDPGQGLRLIYYSQIVNDFQKGDIAEGYSVSREKKESFPLTVTSAQKNPTAFYLCAGSEKAGVNTEAFFGQGTRLTVV.

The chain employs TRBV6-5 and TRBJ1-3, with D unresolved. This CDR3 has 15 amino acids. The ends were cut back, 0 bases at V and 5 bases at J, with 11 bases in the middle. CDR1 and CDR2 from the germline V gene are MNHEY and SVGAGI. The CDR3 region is CASSYSRENRNTIYF. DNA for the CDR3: TGTGCCAGCAGTTACTCGAGGGAGAACAGAAACACCATATATTTT.

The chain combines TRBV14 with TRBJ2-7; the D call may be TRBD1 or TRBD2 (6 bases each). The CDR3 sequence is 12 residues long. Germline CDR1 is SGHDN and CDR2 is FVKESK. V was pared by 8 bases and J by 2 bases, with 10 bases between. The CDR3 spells CASGGPPYEQYF. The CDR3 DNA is TGTGCCAGCGGGGGGCCGCCCTACGAGCAGTACTTC.